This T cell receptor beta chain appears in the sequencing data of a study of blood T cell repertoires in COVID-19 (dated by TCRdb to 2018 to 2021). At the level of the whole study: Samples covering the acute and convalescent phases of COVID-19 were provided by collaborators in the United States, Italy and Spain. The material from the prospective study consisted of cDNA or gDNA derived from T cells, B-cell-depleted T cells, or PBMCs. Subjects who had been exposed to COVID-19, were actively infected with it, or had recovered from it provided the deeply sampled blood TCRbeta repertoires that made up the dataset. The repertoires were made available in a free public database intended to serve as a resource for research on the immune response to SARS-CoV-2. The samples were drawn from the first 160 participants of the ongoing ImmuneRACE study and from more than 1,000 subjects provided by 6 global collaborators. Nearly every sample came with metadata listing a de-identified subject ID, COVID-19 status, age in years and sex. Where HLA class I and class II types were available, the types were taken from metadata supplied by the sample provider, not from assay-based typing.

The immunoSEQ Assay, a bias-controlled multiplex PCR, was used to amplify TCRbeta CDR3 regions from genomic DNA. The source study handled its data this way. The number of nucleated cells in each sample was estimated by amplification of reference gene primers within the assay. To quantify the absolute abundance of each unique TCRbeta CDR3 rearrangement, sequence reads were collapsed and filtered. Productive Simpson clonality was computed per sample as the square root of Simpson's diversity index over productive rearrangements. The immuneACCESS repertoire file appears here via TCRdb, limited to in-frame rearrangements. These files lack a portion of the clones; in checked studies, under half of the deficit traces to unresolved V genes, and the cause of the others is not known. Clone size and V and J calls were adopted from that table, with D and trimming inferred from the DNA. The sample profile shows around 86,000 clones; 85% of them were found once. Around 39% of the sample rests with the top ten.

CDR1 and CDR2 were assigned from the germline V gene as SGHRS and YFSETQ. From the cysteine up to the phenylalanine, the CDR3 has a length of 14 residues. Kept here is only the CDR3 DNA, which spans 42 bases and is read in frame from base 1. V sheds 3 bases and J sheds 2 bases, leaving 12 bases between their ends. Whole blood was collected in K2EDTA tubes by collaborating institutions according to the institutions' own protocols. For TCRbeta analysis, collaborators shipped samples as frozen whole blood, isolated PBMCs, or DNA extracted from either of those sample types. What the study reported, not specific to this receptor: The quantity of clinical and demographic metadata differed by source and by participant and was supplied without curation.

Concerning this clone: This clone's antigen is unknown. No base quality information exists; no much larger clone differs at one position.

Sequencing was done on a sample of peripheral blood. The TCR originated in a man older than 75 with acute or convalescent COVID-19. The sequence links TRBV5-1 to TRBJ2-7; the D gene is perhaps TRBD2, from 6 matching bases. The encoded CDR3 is CASSSGTPTYEQYF. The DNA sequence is TGCGCCAGCAGCTCCGGGACTCCCACCTACGAGCAGTACTTC.